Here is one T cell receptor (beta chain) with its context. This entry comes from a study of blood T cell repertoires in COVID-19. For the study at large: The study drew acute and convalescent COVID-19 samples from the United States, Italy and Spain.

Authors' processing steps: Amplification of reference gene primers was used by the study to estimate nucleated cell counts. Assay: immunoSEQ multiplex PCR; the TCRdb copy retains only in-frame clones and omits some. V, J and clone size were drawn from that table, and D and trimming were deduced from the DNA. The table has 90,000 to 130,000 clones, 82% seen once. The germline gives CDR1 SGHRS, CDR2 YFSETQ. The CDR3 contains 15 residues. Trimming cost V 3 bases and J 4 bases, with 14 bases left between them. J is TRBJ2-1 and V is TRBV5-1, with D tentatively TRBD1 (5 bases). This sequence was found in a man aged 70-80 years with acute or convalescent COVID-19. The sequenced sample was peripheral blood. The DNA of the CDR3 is TGCGCCAGCAGCTCTCCTGGGGCACTATACAATGAGCAGTTCTTC. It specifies CASSSPGALYNEQFF.